This T cell receptor (beta chain) comes out of a study of CXCR3-negative and CXCR3-positive naive CD8 T cells. Study-level points and caveats: In naive cells, CXCR3-negative and CXCR3-positive subsets had similar TRBV-TRBJ usage; memory cells differed. For CXCR3-positive naive cells, TRB CDR3s were more hydrophobic than those of CXCR3-negative naive cells.

Within the CD8+ T cell compartment, naive cells were CD45RO-CCR7+CD27+CD95-. CDR1 MNHNY and CDR2 SVGAGI come from the germline V gene (reference sequence). The CDR3 is made up of 13 amino acids. Comments on this clonotype: The antigen remains unidentified.

Libraries were UMI-labeled 5' RACE TRB cDNA. Using the 5' RACE reads, TCRdb records one entry per CDR3 protein without DNA. Found here are approximately 98,000 distinct CDR3 sequences; the top ten clones hold less than 1.1%. The TCR sequence derives from a human donor in good health. Some clones in this sample may be carry-over from other donors' samples. The rearrangement uses TRBV6-6 and TRBJ2-3. Sequenced input: naive CXCR3+ CD8+ T cells from blood. Subset indicated: CD45RO-CCR7+CD27+CD95- naive CD8+ T cells expressing CXCR3 (TNR3+). The CDR3 is CASSMAAYDTQYF.